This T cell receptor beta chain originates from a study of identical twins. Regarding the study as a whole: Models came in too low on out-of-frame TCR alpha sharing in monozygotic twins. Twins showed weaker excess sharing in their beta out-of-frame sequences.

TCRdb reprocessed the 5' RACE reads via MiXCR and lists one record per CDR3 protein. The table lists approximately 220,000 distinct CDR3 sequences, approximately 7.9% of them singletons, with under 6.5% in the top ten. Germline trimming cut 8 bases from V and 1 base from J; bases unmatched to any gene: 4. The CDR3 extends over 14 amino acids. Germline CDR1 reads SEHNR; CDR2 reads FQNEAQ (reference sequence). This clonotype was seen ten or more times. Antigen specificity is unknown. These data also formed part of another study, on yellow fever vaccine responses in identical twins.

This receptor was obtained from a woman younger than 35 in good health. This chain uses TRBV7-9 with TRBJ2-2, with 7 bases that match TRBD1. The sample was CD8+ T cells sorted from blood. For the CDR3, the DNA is TGTGCCAGCGCCGGGACAGTGAACACCGGGGAGCTGTTTTTT. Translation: CASAGTVNTGELFF.